Presented here are 28 T cell receptor beta chains from one specimen sequenced in a study of T cells after somatic rescue of genetic block. Profiled with immunoSEQ multiplex PCR; TCRdb holds only in-frame clones, not every one. The repertoire holds around 64,000 clones, 92% seen once, with around 2.8% in the top ten. The specimen was peripheral blood mononuclear cells (PBMCs). The origin of the receptors is a man aged 40-55 years.

The V and J genes are TRBV19 and TRBJ2-3; a weak D match, TRBD2 (5 bases). Germline V gene data show CDR1 as LNHDA and CDR2 as SQIVND (reference sequence). The length of the CDR3 is 17 residues. V dropped 5 bases and J dropped 4 bases, with 22 bases sitting between them. The CDR3 loop is CASSRGFDLRNPDTQYF. CDR3 nucleotides: TGTGCCAGTAGTCGAGGGTTCGACCTTAGGAATCCAGATACGCAGTATTTT.

The rearrangement links TRBV27 to TRBJ2-7; 12 bases map to TRBD1. In germline, CDR1 is MNHEY, CDR2 SMNVEV (reference sequence). V dropped 8 bases and J dropped 0; count of bases not matched to a gene: 8. The CDR3 sequence is 16 residues long. DNA for the CDR3: TGTGCCAGCCCTACGGGACAGGGGGCCAACTCCTACGAGCAGTACTTC. Translating it yields CASPTGQGANSYEQYF.

The CDR3 region is CATSRDPLLAGGQNEQFF. For the CDR3, the DNA is TGTGCCACCAGCAGAGACCCCTTACTAGCGGGGGGGCAGAATGAGCAGTTCTTC. This chain uses TRBV15 with TRBJ2-1, with TRBD2 identical over 13 bases. This CDR3 region has 18 residues. The V and J ends lost 0 bases and 7 bases, in that order; junction bases with no gene match: 9. Germline V gene sequence: CDR1 LNHNV, CDR2 YYDKDF (reference sequence). The entire variable domain, with the rest obtained from reference TRBV15 and TRBJ2-1, is as follows: DAMVIQNPRYQVTQFGKPVTLSCSQTLNHNVMYWYQQKSSQAPKLLFHYYDKDFNNEADTPDNFQSRRPNTSFCFLDIRSPGLGDTAMYLCATSRDPLLAGGQNEQFFGPGTRLTVL.

The chain carries TRBV9 and TRBJ1-3; D not resolved. This CDR3 is 14 amino acids long. The germline CDR1 and CDR2 sequences are SGDLS and YYNGEE. The V end was cut by 3 bases, the J end by 0 bases, with 7 bases between. The CDR3 DNA reads TGTGCCAGCAGCGCTGTCGTCTCTGGAAACACCATATATTTT. Translation: CASSAVVSGNTIYF.

In DNA, the CDR3 is TGTGCCAGCCGTCCGGGACAAGGAGAGTATAATTCACCCCTCCACTTT. Its translation is CASRPGQGEYNSPLHF. The chain couples TRBV27 to TRBJ1-6, with D maybe TRBD1 (6 bases). V lost 8 bases, J lost 4 bases, and 18 bases lay in between. CDR3 length: 16 amino acids. Germline V gene data show CDR1 as MNHEY and CDR2 as SMNVEV (reference sequence).

The chain carries TRBV6-5 and TRBJ1-1, with TRBD1 identical over 12 bases. CDR3 size: 12 residues. CDR1 is MNHEY and CDR2 is SVGAGI in the germline V gene. Germline trimming cut 8 bases from V and 8 bases from J; bases unmatched to any gene: 3. The CDR3 reads CASGTGGIEAFF. The CDR3 nucleotides are TGTGCCAGCGGGACAGGGGGCATCGAAGCTTTCTTT.

J is TRBJ2-7 and V is TRBV12-5; no definite D call. The CDR3 has 12 amino acids. Germline V gene data show CDR1 as LGHNT and CDR2 as FRNRAP. V shed 1 base and J shed 1 base, with 2 bases lying between them. The DNA of the CDR3 is TGTGCTAGTGGTTTGGGGTCCTACGAGCAGTACTTC. Translation: CASGLGSYEQYF.

The chain recombines TRBV30 with TRBJ2-1, with 10 nucleotides matching TRBD2. After removal of 8 bases from V and 7 bases from J, the junction contained 8 bases not matched to a gene. The CDR3 length is 13 residues. In germline, CDR1 is GTSNPN, CDR2 SVGIG (reference sequence). The CDR3 is CARRPSGGNEQFF. The CDR3 DNA is TGTGCCCGCCGCCCTAGCGGGGGAAATGAGCAGTTCTTC.

The chain joins TRBV11-3 to TRBJ2-5; TRBD1 might be the D (5 bases). In germline, CDR1 is SGHNT, CDR2 YENEEA. This CDR3 has 18 amino acids. Trimming took off 0 bases at V and 1 base at J, with 18 bases between the two ends. The CDR3 coding sequence is TGTGCCAGCAGCTTAGAAGGGGAAGTCCACCCGATCCAAGAGACCCAGTACTTC. Residues: CASSLEGEVHPIQETQYF.

V is TRBV11-2 and J is TRBJ2-5, with D possibly being TRBD2 (6 bases). This CDR3 has 13 residues. Trimming removed 5 bases at V and 11 bases at J, with 18 bases between. Germline V gene sequence: CDR1 SGHAT, CDR2 FQNNGV. DNA for the CDR3: TGTGCCAGCAGCACGAACGGGGGTGGGGAGCAGTACTTC. Translation gives CASSTNGGGEQYF.

The chain recombines TRBV5-4 with TRBJ2-5; D perhaps matches TRBD2 (6 bases). This CDR3 spans 15 amino acids. Germline CDR1 is SGHNT and CDR2 is YYREEE (reference sequence). V lost 4 bases to trimming and J lost 2 bases, with 15 bases between them. In DNA, the CDR3 is TGTGCCAGCAGCGAGCCGGGAGAAGGACAAGAGACCCAGTACTTC. This sequence encodes CASSEPGEGQETQYF.

The chain recombines TRBV5-4 with TRBJ1-1; 8 nucleotides match TRBD1. Germline lookup yields CDR1 SGHNT and CDR2 YYREEE (reference sequence). This CDR3 has 14 residues. Trimming cost V 2 bases and J 1 base; bases outside gene matches: 1. The CDR3 coding sequence is TGTGCCAGCAGCTTTGACAGGGGGAACACTGAAGCTTTCTTT. It translates to CASSFDRGNTEAFF.

The V gene is TRBV6-1, the J gene TRBJ2-3; D is perhaps TRBD1 (6 bases). The germline CDR1 and CDR2 sequences are MNHNS and SASEGT. This CDR3 has 15 residues. Trimming pared 3 bases from V and 6 bases from J, leaving 16 bases between. The CDR3 reads CASSEFPGAGDTQYF. The CDR3 DNA follows: TGTGCCAGCAGTGAGTTTCCAGGGGCAGGTGATACGCAGTATTTT.

The gene calls are TRBV6-1 and TRBJ1-1, with 8 bases matching TRBD1. This CDR3 is built from 14 residues. With 4 bases clipped from V and 0 bases from J, the junction kept 1 base outside the gene matches. The V gene's germline CDR1 is MNHNS and CDR2 SASEGT. In nucleotides, the CDR3 is TGTGCCAGCAGTGTGACAGGGGTGAACACTGAAGCTTTCTTT. Its protein is CASSVTGVNTEAFF.

This rearrangement joins TRBV7-2 to TRBJ2-1; 8 bases are shared with TRBD1. Germline lookup yields CDR1 SGHTA and CDR2 FQGNSA. Trimming removed 2 bases from V and 7 bases from J; junction bases left unmatched: 13. This CDR3 contains 17 residues. CDR3 loop: CASSLTSGGVFGNEQFF. DNA for the CDR3: TGTGCCAGCAGCTTAACGTCAGGGGGCGTATTCGGTAATGAGCAGTTCTTC.

V usage is TRBV5-8 and J usage is TRBJ2-7; 11 bases map to TRBD1. This CDR3 is built from 15 residues. Unmatched junction bases numbered 2, after V lost 3 bases and J lost 0 bases. Germline CDR1 reads SGHTS; CDR2 reads YDEGEE. The CDR3 nucleotides are TGTGCCAGCAGCTCCGGGACAGGGGGCTCCTACGAGCAGTACTTC. It translates to CASSSGTGGSYEQYF.

This clone was observed once. This sequence joins TRBV28 and TRBJ1-4; perhaps TRBD1 as D (5 bases). This CDR3 is 16 amino acids long. V lost 4 bases, J lost 5 bases, and 17 bases lay in between. Germline CDR1 MDHEN, CDR2 SYDVKM. In DNA, the CDR3 is TGTGCCAGCAGTTCCCCCCGGGGACCGACGAATGAAAAACTGTTTTTT. Protein: CASSSPRGPTNEKLFF. Using reference TRBV28 and TRBJ1-4 for the parts outside the CDR3, the full variable domain is DVKVTQSSRYLVKRTGEKVFLECVQDMDHENMFWYRQDPGLGLRLIYFSYDVKMKEKGDIPEGYSVSREKKERFSLILESASTNQTSMYLCASSSPRGPTNEKLFFGSGTQLSVL.

This sequence joins TRBV15 and TRBJ2-7, with 7 bases identical to TRBD2. Trimming cost V 1 base and J 3 bases; bases outside gene matches: 3. Germline lookup yields CDR1 LNHNV and CDR2 YYDKDF (reference sequence). The CDR3 runs to 14 residues. The CDR3 loop reads CATSRGSGYYEQYF. DNA of the CDR3: TGTGCCACCAGCAGAGGTAGCGGGTACTACGAGCAGTACTTC. Based on the CDR3 plus reference TRBV15 and TRBJ2-7, the full variable domain is DAMVIQNPRYQVTQFGKPVTLSCSQTLNHNVMYWYQQKSSQAPKLLFHYYDKDFNNEADTPDNFQSRRPNTSFCFLDIRSPGLGDTAMYLCATSRGSGYYEQYFGPGTRLTVT.

This rearrangement joins TRBV2 to TRBJ1-5; D possibly corresponds to TRBD1 (5 bases). The germline V gene has CDR1 SNHLY and CDR2 FYNNEI. Trimming removed 4 bases at V and 4 bases at J, with 8 bases between. The CDR3 length is 13 residues. For the CDR3, the DNA is TGTGCCAGCAGTGGGGACTATAATCAGCCCCAGCATTTT. It specifies CASSGDYNQPQHF. The full variable domain, completed using reference TRBV2 and TRBJ1-5, is EPEVTQTPSHQVTQMGQEVILRCVPISNHLYFYWYRQILGQKVEFLVSFYNNEISEKSEIFDDQFSVERPDGSNFTLKIRSTKLEDSAMYFCASSGDYNQPQHFGDGTRLSIL.

J is TRBJ2-3 and V is TRBV5-6, with TRBD1 matching over 12 bases. V was pared by 4 bases and J by 0 bases, with 3 bases of the junction left unmatched. From germline, CDR1 is SGHDT and CDR2 YYEEEE. The CDR3 is 16 amino acids. CDR3 DNA sequence: TGTGCCAGCAGCCTGGGACAGGGGGCTAGCACAGATACGCAGTATTTT. Translating it yields CASSLGQGASTDTQYF.

V usage is TRBV13 and J usage is TRBJ1-4, with D perhaps TRBD1 (6 bases). V dropped 5 bases and J dropped 0 bases, with 13 bases sitting between them. The CDR3 is 16 residues long. The germline CDR1 and CDR2 sequences are PRHDT and FYEKMQ (reference sequence). The CDR3 DNA reads TGTGCCAGCAGCCGAGGGACAACAGCAACTAATGAAAAACTGTTTTTT. Amino acid sequence: CASSRGTTATNEKLFF.

V usage is TRBV7-9 and J usage is TRBJ1-2, with 10 bases that match TRBD1. CDR1 is SEHNR and CDR2 is FQNEAQ in the germline V gene (reference sequence). The CDR3 has 14 residues. Germline trimming cut 4 bases from V and 7 bases from J; bases unmatched to any gene: 6. CDR3 DNA sequence: TGTGCCAGCAGCTCTGCAGGACAGGGGGTTGGCTACACCTTC. Amino acids: CASSSAGQGVGYTF.

The V call is TRBV19, the J call TRBJ1-5; TRBD1 matches at 7 bases. The V and J ends lost 3 bases and 1 base, in that order; junction bases with no gene match: 9. Germline V lookup: CDR1 LNHDA, CDR2 SQIVND (reference sequence). This CDR3 is built from 17 residues. Here the CDR3 reads CASSIGPKGQSNQPQHF. The CDR3 DNA follows: TGTGCCAGTAGTATCGGACCTAAGGGACAGAGCAATCAGCCCCAGCATTTT.

The rearrangement joins TRBV2 to TRBJ2-3; D ambiguous. The germline CDR1 and CDR2 sequences are SNHLY and FYNNEI. This CDR3 region has 11 residues. The V gene lost 6 bases and the J gene lost 6 bases, with 7 bases spanning the gap. DNA for the CDR3: TGTGCCAGCAGGGGCTACGATACGCAGTATTTT. Protein sequence: CASRGYDTQYF.

The chain combines TRBV5-1 with TRBJ2-5; D not resolved. Germline loops: CDR1 SGHRS, CDR2 YFSETQ. CDR3 length: 13 amino acids. Trimming pared 1 base from V and 2 bases from J, leaving 6 bases between. The CDR3 region is CASSLRLQETQYF. Here the CDR3 DNA reads TGCGCCAGCAGCTTGAGGCTACAAGAGACCCAGTACTTC. Using reference TRBV5-1 and TRBJ2-5 for the parts outside the CDR3, the full variable domain is KAGVTQTPRYLIKTRGQQVTLSCSPISGHRSVSWYQQTPGQGLQFLFEYFSETQRNKGNFPGRFSGRQFSNSRSEMNVSTLELGDSALYLCASSLRLQETQYFGPGTRLLVL.

Only one count was recorded for this clone. The chain combines TRBV5-1 with TRBJ2-5; 8 positions agree with TRBD2. V dropped 2 bases and J dropped 1; count of bases not matched to a gene: 4. The V gene's germline CDR1 is SGHRS and CDR2 YFSETQ. The CDR3 runs to 15 residues. The CDR3 nucleotides read TGCGCCAGCAGCTTCCCGCGGGGGGCCCAAGAGACCCAGTACTTC. It yields the protein CASSFPRGAQETQYF.

The rearrangement joins TRBV29-1 to TRBJ2-7; TRBD1 is a possible D gene (7 bases). Germline CDR1 is SQVTM and CDR2 is ANQGSEA. The V end lost 3 bases, the J end lost 3 bases, and 12 bases lay between the germline ends. The CDR3 is made up of 13 amino acids. The CDR3 coding sequence is TGCAGCGTTGATAGCGGACAGGACTACGAGCAGTACTTC. It is translated as CSVDSGQDYEQYF.

CDR3 coding DNA: TGTGCCAGCAACAGGGAAGGGGTTGAAAAACTGTTTTTT. Amino acids: CASNREGVEKLFF. The V gene is TRBV6-1, the J gene TRBJ1-4; possible D gene TRBD1, 6 bases. Germline V gene lookup returns CDR1 MNHNS and CDR2 SASEGT. V was cut by 7 bases and J by 7 bases, with 13 bases left in between. This CDR3 is built from 13 residues.